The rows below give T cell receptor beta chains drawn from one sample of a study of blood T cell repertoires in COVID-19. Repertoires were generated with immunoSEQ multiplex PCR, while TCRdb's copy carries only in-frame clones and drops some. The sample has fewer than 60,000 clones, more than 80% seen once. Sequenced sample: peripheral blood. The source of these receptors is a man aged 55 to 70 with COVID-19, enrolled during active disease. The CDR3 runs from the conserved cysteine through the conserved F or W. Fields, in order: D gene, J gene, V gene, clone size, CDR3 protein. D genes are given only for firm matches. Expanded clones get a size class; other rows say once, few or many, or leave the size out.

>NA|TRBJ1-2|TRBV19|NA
CASSSRISNYGYTF
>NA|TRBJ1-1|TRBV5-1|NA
CASSLAGSGTEAFF
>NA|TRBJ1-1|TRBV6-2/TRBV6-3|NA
CASSGRGPGAFF
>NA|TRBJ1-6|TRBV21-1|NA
CARMRSSYNSPLHF
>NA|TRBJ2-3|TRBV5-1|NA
CASSWSGADTQYF
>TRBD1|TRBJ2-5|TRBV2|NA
CASSEARTGGVQETQYF
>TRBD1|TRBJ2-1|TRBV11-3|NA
CASSSSGGSPSYNEQFF
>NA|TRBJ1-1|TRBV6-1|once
CASSEHPQGYTEAFF
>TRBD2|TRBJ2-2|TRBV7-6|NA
CASSLVRLAGEVDTGELFF
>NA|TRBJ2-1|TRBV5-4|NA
CASSSGGYNEQFF
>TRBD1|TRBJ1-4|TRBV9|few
CASSPGTGREKLFF
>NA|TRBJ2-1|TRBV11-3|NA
CASSSLVGGDEQFF
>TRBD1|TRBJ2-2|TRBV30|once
CAGRGTGAGELFF
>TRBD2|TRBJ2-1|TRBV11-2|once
CASSLEFTSGASYNEQFF
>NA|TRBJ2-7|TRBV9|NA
CASSVGSAFSYEQYF
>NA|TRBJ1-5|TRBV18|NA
CASSPSRNREHNQPQHF
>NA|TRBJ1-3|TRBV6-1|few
CASSGGRISGNTIYF
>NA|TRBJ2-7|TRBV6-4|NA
CASLRVREQYF
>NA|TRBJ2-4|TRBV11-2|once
CASSLAAGLAKNIQYF
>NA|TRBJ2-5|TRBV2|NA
CASRGDSETQYF